Each of the 28 T cell receptor beta chains below was sequenced from the same sample in a study of T cells expressing NK-cell markers. TCRdb reprocessed the 5' RACE reads and keeps a single row for each CDR3 protein, giving no DNA. This sample's clone table lists about 260,000 distinct CDR3 sequences. The sequencing input was blood T cells: a sorted CD56 or NKG2C T cell subset, CD4+ or CD8+ T cells, or bulk PBMC T cells (not recorded which). The receptors were sampled from a man in his late teens or twenties in good health.

The chain is built from TRBV5-6 and TRBJ2-5; checking the TCRdb D call of TRBD2 is not possible without DNA. From germline, CDR1 is SGHDT and CDR2 YYEEEE. The CDR3 contains 15 residues. CDR3 sequence: CASSRSGRGEETQYF.

The J gene is TRBJ2-1, the V gene TRBV4-2; TCRdb names TRBD1, which stays unverified in the absence of DNA. This CDR3 region has 15 residues. CDR1 and CDR2 from the germline V gene are LGHNA and YNFKEQ. CDR3 sequence: CASSQGQGDRNEQFF.

The chain joins TRBV7-2 to TRBJ2-5; as DNA is missing, the TRBD1 call by TCRdb cannot be tested. CDR1 and CDR2 from the germline V gene are SGHTA and FQGNSA. The CDR3 runs 15 residues. The CDR3 loop reads CASSGQQGLQETQYF.

The chain couples TRBV12-3 or TRBV12-4 to TRBJ1-2. CDR3 length: 15 residues. The CDR3 is CASSNIGGSSYGYTF.

The V and J genes are TRBV19 and TRBJ2-5. The V gene's germline CDR1 is LNHDA and CDR2 SQIVND (reference sequence). The CDR3 runs to 12 residues. CDR3 sequence reads: CASSIIGETQYF.

CDR3 residues: CSARPSLNTGELFF. This chain uses TRBV20-1 with TRBJ2-2. The CDR3 runs 14 residues. Per germline, CDR1 DFQATT and CDR2 SNEGSKA (reference sequence).

The chain combines TRBV20-1 with TRBJ2-1; TCRdb's D call, TRBD2, is unchecked because there is no DNA. Germline assignment: CDR1 DFQATT and CDR2 SNEGSKA (reference sequence). CDR3 length: 15 amino acids. The CDR3 region is CSARDPSGRAYEQFF.

The J gene is TRBJ1-3, the V gene TRBV12-3 or TRBV12-4; the D call of TRBD1 rests on TCRdb alone, since no DNA is present to check it. The CDR3 covers 13 residues. The CDR3 sequence: CASSSRGGNTIYF.

This chain links TRBV12-3 or TRBV12-4 with TRBJ2-5. This CDR3 spans 12 amino acids. The CDR3 sequence: CASSSLLEPQYF.

This chain links TRBV12-3 or TRBV12-4 with TRBJ1-5; TCRdb picks TRBD1, but there is no DNA to check that call. The CDR3 covers 13 residues. CDR3 protein: CASSLTGAQPQHF.

The chain recombines TRBV5-1 with TRBJ2-1; the D call from TCRdb, TRBD2, cannot be confirmed without DNA. CDR1 is SGHRS, CDR2 YFSETQ, per germline. This CDR3 has 14 residues. CDR3: CASSGGGKLNEQFF.

V is TRBV12-3 or TRBV12-4 and J is TRBJ2-2; the D call from TCRdb, TRBD1, cannot be confirmed without DNA. The CDR3 covers 17 residues. The CDR3 reads CASSLDKGASITGELFF.

The J gene is TRBJ2-7, the V gene TRBV4-2; there is no DNA to check the TCRdb D call of TRBD2. The CDR3 contains 15 residues. The germline gives CDR1 LGHNA, CDR2 YNFKEQ. CDR3 in amino acids: CASSREGTSGYEQYF.

The gene calls are TRBV27 and TRBJ2-1; TCRdb outputs TRBD2, but without DNA this stays unchecked. Per germline, CDR1 MNHEY and CDR2 SMNVEV (reference sequence). This CDR3 contains 16 residues. This CDR3 reads CASSKRTRSSYNEQFF.

The chain uses TRBV20-1 and TRBJ1-1; the D gene TCRdb calls, TRBD1, cannot be checked with no DNA. CDR3 length: 13 residues. Germline V gene data show CDR1 as DFQATT and CDR2 as SNEGSKA (reference sequence). CDR3 residues: CSAPRESGTEAFF.

The CDR3 reads CASSLRPGGEGNTIYF. V usage is TRBV7-2 and J usage is TRBJ1-3; TCRdb designates TRBD1, a call that cannot be tested without DNA. Germline V gene data show CDR1 as SGHTA and CDR2 as FQGNSA. The CDR3 has 16 amino acids. Drawing the rest from reference TRBV7-2 and TRBJ1-3, the complete variable domain is GAGVSQSPSNKVTEKGKDVELRCDPISGHTALYWYRQSLGQGLEFLIYFQGNSAPDKSGLPSDRFSAERTGGSVSTLTIQRTQQEDSAVYLCASSLRPGGEGNTIYFGEGSWLTVV.

The gene calls are TRBV28 and TRBJ2-2. CDR1 and CDR2 (germline): MDHEN, SYDVKM. There are 15 residues in the CDR3. The CDR3 loop is CASSFSALNTGELFF.

The rearrangement links TRBV20-1 to TRBJ1-5; the D gene TCRdb calls, TRBD1, cannot be checked with no DNA. Germline V gene sequence: CDR1 DFQATT, CDR2 SNEGSKA (reference sequence). The CDR3 is 13 residues long. The CDR3 spells CSARGEGDGPQHF.

The chain joins TRBV5-1 to TRBJ2-6. The CDR3 contains 15 residues. Germline V gene data show CDR1 as SGHRS and CDR2 as YFSETQ. The CDR3 sequence: CASSPESSGANVLTF. Supplemented by reference TRBV5-1 and TRBJ2-6, the full variable domain reads KAGVTQTPRYLIKTRGQQVTLSCSPISGHRSVSWYQQTPGQGLQFLFEYFSETQRNKGNFPGRFSGRQFSNSRSEMNVSTLELGDSALYLCASSPESSGANVLTFGAGSRLTVL.

This chain joins TRBV6-1 and TRBJ1-5; TCRdb gives TRBD1 as the D gene, but with no DNA this cannot be confirmed. The CDR3 loop spans 12 amino acids. Per the germline V gene, CDR1 is MNHNS and CDR2 is SASEGT. CDR3 region: CASSVTGQPQHF.

J is TRBJ2-1 and V is TRBV18; TCRdb returns TRBD1, unconfirmable since there is no DNA. The CDR3 sequence is 14 residues long. Germline V gene lookup returns CDR1 KGHSH and CDR2 LQKENI. The CDR3 region is CASSPGQVINEQFF.

The rearrangement joins TRBV2 to TRBJ2-1; TCRdb's D gene call, TRBD1, goes unchecked for lack of DNA. The CDR3 has 15 amino acids. Germline V gene data show CDR1 as SNHLY and CDR2 as FYNNEI. The CDR3 is CASSGGAGSDNEQFF.

The rearrangement links TRBV5-1 to TRBJ2-7. The CDR3 contains 13 residues. Germline CDR1 reads SGHRS; CDR2 reads YFSETQ. CDR3 in amino acids: CASSLTDGYEQYF.

The chain is built from TRBV3-1 and TRBJ2-1; TCRdb's D call, TRBD1, is unchecked because there is no DNA. CDR1 is LGHDT and CDR2 is YNNKEL in the germline V gene (reference sequence). The CDR3 has 15 residues. The CDR3 sequence: CASSQGTGGVNEQFF.

This chain uses TRBV9 with TRBJ1-4; the TRBD1 assignment by TCRdb is unverifiable without DNA. The CDR3 sequence is 15 residues long. Per the germline V gene, CDR1 is SGDLS and CDR2 is YYNGEE. The CDR3 sequence is CASSEFPGRNEKLFF.

CDR3 in amino acids: CSVEPGKNEQYF. The chain couples TRBV29-1 to TRBJ2-7; TCRdb returns TRBD1, unconfirmable since there is no DNA. CDR1 is SQVTM, CDR2 ANQGSEA, per germline. This CDR3 region has 12 residues.

This chain connects TRBV5-1 to TRBJ2-1. Germline V CDR1 and CDR2: SGHRS, YFSETQ. There are 15 residues in the CDR3. The CDR3 region is CASSLGGRSGNEQFF. The variable domain in full, completed from reference TRBV5-1 and TRBJ2-1, reads KAGVTQTPRYLIKTRGQQVTLSCSPISGHRSVSWYQQTPGQGLQFLFEYFSETQRNKGNFPGRFSGRQFSNSRSEMNVSTLELGDSALYLCASSLGGRSGNEQFFGPGTRLTVL.

V is TRBV18 and J is TRBJ2-1. Germline CDR1 reads KGHSH; CDR2 reads LQKENI. There are 12 residues in the CDR3. The CDR3 sequence: CASSRNPNEQFF.